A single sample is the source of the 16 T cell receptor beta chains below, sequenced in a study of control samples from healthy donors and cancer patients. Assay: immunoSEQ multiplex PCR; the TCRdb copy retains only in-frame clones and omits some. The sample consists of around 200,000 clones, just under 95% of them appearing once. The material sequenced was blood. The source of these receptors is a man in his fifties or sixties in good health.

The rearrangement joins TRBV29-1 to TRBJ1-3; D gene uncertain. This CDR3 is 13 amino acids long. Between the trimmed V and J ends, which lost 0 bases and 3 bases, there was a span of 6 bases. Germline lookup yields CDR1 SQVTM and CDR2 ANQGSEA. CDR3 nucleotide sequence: TGCAGCGTTGAAGAGGGCCTTGGAAACACCATATATTTT. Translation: CSVEEGLGNTIYF.

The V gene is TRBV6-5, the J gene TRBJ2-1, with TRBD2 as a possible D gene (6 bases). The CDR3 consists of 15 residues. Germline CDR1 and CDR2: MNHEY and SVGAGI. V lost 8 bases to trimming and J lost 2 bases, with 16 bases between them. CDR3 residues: CASGTRGTPYNEQFF. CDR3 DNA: TGTGCCAGCGGAACGCGGGGAACCCCCTACAATGAGCAGTTCTTC.

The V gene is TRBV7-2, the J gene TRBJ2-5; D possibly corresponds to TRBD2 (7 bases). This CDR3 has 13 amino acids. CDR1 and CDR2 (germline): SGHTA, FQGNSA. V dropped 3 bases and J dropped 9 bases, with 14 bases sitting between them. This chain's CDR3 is CASSLGAGEAQYF. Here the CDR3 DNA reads TGTGCCAGCAGCTTGGGGGCGGGGGAGGCCCAGTACTTC.

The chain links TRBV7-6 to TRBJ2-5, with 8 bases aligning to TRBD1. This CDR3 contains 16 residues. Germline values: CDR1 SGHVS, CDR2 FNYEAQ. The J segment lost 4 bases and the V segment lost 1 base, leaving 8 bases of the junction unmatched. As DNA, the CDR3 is TGTGCCAGCAGCTTAGTGGGTCAGGGGGCTATAGAGACCCAGTACTTC. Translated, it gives CASSLVGQGAIETQYF.

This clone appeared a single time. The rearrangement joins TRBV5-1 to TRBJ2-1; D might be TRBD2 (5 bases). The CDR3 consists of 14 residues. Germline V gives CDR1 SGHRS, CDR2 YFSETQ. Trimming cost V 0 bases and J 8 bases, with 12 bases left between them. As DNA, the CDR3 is TGCGCCAGCAGCTTGGCCGGAGAGGGATATGAGCAGTTCTTC. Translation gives CASSLAGEGYEQFF.

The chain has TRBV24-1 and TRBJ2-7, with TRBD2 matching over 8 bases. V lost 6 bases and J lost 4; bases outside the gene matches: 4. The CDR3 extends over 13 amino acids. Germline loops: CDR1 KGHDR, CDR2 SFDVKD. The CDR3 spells CATSQRGGYEQYF. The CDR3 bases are TGTGCCACCAGTCAACGGGGGGGGTACGAGCAGTACTTC.

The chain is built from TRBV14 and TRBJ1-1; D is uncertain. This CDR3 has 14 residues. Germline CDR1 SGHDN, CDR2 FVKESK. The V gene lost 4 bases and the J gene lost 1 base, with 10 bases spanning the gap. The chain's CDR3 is CASSRLLENTEAFF. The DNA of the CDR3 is TGTGCCAGCAGCCGCCTTTTGGAGAACACTGAAGCTTTCTTT.

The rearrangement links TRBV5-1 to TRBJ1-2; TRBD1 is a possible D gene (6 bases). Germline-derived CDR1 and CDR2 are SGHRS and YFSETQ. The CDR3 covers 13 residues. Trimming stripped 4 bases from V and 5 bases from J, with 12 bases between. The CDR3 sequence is CASSVQTGYGYTF. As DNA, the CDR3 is TGCGCCAGCAGCGTACAGACAGGATATGGCTACACCTTC.

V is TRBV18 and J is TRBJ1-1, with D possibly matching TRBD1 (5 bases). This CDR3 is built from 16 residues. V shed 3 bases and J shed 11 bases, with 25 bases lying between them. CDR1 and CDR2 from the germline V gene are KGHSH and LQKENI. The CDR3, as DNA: TGTGCCAGCTCACCGTCCTTGGGGCAGAGGCCTACGACGGCTTTCTTT. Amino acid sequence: CASSPSLGQRPTTAFF.

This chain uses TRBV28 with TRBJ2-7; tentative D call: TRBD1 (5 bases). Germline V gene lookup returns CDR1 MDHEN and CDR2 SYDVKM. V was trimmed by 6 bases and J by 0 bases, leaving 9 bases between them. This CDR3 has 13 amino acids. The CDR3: CASRAGSSYEQYF. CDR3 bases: TGTGCCAGCAGAGCAGGGTCCTCCTACGAGCAGTACTTC.

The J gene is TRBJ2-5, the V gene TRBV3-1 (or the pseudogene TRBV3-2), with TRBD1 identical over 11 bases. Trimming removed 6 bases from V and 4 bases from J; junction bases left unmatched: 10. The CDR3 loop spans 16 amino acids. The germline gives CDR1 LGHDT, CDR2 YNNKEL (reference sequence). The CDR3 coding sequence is TGTGCCAGCAGGAGGGCCCGGGACAGGGGGGCAGAGACCCAGTACTTC. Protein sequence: CASRRARDRGAETQYF.

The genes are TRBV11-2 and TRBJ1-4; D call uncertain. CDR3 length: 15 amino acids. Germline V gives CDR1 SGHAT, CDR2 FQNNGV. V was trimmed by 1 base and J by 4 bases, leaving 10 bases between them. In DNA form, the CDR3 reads TGTGCCAGCAGCTTAGGTGGGCTGAGTAATGAAAAACTGTTTTTT. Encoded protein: CASSLGGLSNEKLFF.

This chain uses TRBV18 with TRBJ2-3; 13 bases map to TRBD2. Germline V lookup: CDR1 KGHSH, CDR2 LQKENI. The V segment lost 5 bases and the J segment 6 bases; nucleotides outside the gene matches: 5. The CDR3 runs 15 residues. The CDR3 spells CASSFGTSGVDTQYF. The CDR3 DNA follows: TGTGCCAGCTCATTTGGGACTAGCGGGGTCGATACGCAGTATTTT.

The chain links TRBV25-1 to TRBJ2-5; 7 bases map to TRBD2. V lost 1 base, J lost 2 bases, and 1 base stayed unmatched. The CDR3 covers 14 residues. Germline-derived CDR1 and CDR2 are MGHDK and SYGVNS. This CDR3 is CASSEFGGQETQYF. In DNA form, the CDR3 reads TGTGCCAGCAGTGAATTCGGGGGGCAAGAGACCCAGTACTTC.

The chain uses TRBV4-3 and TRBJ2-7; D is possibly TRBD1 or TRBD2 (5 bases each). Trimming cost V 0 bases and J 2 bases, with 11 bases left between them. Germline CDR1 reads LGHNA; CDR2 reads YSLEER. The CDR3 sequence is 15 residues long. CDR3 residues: CASSQDRGAPYEQYF. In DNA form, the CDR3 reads TGCGCCAGCAGCCAAGATAGAGGGGCGCCCTACGAGCAGTACTTC.

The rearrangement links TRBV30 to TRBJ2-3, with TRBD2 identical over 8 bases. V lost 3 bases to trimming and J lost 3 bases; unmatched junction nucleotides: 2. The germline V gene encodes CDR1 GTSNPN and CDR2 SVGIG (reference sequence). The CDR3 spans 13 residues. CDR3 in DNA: TGTGCCTGGAGCGGGGGGGAGACAGATACGCAGTATTTT. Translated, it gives CAWSGGETDTQYF. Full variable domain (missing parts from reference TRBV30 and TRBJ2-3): SQTIHQWPATLVQPVGSPLSLECTVEGTSNPNLYWYRQAAGRGLQLLFYSVGIGQISSEVPQNLSASRPQDRQFILSSKKLLLSDSGFYLCAWSGGETDTQYFGPGTRLTVL.